A single sample is the source of the 10 T cell receptor beta chains below, sequenced in a study of blood T cells in healthy people across ages (dated by TCRdb to between 2014 and 2017). Receptor amplification or capture employed 5' RACE. Sequencing instrument: Illumina HiSeq 2500. A second 7 to 11 cycle PCR used a sample-barcoded 5' primer and a J-beta primer mix. TCRdb trimmed public reads at Q25 via fastp, called clones via MiXCR and kept in-frame beta chains. Identical CDR3 proteins give one entry, which carries the most common genes and DNA. The sample contains 1.2 million to 1.5 million distinct CDR3 sequences, roughly 45% of them found a single time. The leading ten clones occupy 7.9% of the sample. Material: blood. These receptors all come from a woman aged 18-29 years in good health.

The chain has TRBV28 and TRBJ2-1, with 9 bases aligning to TRBD2. Germline values: CDR1 MDHEN, CDR2 SYDVKM. Losses at the gene ends were 6 bases for V and 3 bases for J; bases not matched to a gene: 9. The CDR3 is made up of 16 amino acids. CDR3 DNA: TGTGCCAGCAGGCTAAGCGGGGGGCAATACTACAATGAGCAGTTCTTC. It codes for CASRLSGGQYYNEQFF.

The V gene is TRBV12-3 or TRBV12-4, the J gene TRBJ2-5; 9 nucleotides agree with TRBD1. The closer fit of TRBJ2-7 to the DNA end suggests the J call may be wrong. This CDR3 has 15 amino acids. The chain's CDR3 is CASTGRDRVRSEQYF. The CDR3 DNA reads TGTGCCAGCACCGGCCGGGACAGGGTAAGAAGCGAGCAGTACTTC.

This clonotype showed up just a few times. J is TRBJ1-4 and V is TRBV4-1, with 12 nucleotides matching TRBD1. The trim removed 3 bases at V and 7 bases at J, leaving 24 bases unmatched. Germline V CDR1 and CDR2: MGHRA, YSYEKL. This CDR3 contains 22 residues. For the CDR3, the DNA is TGCGCCAGCAGCCAGTACCCTAACCGGGACAGGGGGCGGATTCGTCTCGGTGAAAAACTGTTTTTT. It yields the protein CASSQYPNRDRGRIRLGEKLFF.

This clonotype was detected only a few times. The chain carries TRBV20-1 and TRBJ2-3; D ambiguous. Germline V gene lookup returns CDR1 DFQATT and CDR2 SNEGSKA (reference sequence). CDR3 size: 11 residues. V was cut by 7 bases and J by 5 bases, with 10 bases left in between. As DNA, the CDR3 is TGCAGTGTACAGAGTGGAGATACGCAGTATTTT. Amino acids: CSVQSGDTQYF.

The chain is built from TRBV4-2 and TRBJ2-1, with 11 nucleotides matching TRBD1. V dropped 0 bases and J dropped 0; count of bases not matched to a gene: 7. Per the germline V gene, CDR1 is LGHNA and CDR2 is YNFKEQ. This CDR3 has 19 amino acids. This CDR3 reads CASSQDARTGGSSYNEQFF. The CDR3 DNA reads TGTGCCAGCAGCCAAGATGCACGGACAGGGGGCAGCTCCTACAATGAGCAGTTCTTC.

This clonotype has just a few counts. V gene TRBV10-3 combines with J gene TRBJ2-1, with D possibly TRBD2 on 5 matching bases. The CDR3 is 12 residues long. Germline lookup yields CDR1 ENHRY and CDR2 SYGVKD. V was clipped by 6 bases and J by 7 bases, with 10 bases between them. CDR3 coding DNA: TGTGCCATCAGCCTACGAGGGAATGAGCAGTTCTTC. It specifies CAISLRGNEQFF.

This clonotype has a handful of counts. V and J are TRBV4-1 and TRBJ2-1, with D possibly matching TRBD2 (5 bases). The CDR3 extends over 13 amino acids. The V gene's germline CDR1 is MGHRA and CDR2 YSYEKL. Trimming took 2 bases from V and 9 from J, leaving 11 bases between them. CDR3 in amino acids: CASSQFVGSEQFF. In nucleotides, the CDR3 is TGCGCCAGCAGCCAATTCGTTGGGAGTGAGCAGTTCTTC.

CDR3 sequence reads: CSVSAGAGETQYF. The CDR3 region has the DNA TGCAGCGTCAGTGCCGGGGCCGGGGAGACCCAGTACTTC. The chain is built from TRBV29-1 and TRBJ2-5; D may match TRBD1 or TRBD2 (5 bases each). This CDR3 comprises 13 residues. V was cut by 6 bases and J by 5 bases, with 16 bases left in between. CDR1 and CDR2 (germline): SQVTM, ANQGSEA.

V is TRBV19 and J is TRBJ2-1; 9 bases are a match to TRBD2. In germline, CDR1 is LNHDA, CDR2 SQIVND (reference sequence). The CDR3 is 16 amino acids. With V trimmed by 0 bases and J by 5 bases, 5 bases remained unmatched. CDR3 in DNA: TGTGCCAGTAGTATAGACTTTGCGGGAGGGAACAATGAGCAGTTCTTC. Translating gives CASSIDFAGGNNEQFF.

The chain combines TRBV6-5 with TRBJ1-5; the D is unclear. Germline V gene lookup returns CDR1 MNHEY and CDR2 SVGAGI. The ends were cut back, 8 bases at V and 1 base at J, with 12 bases in the middle. This CDR3 is 14 amino acids long. The CDR3 sequence is CASRLGSSNQPQHF. The CDR3 DNA follows: TGTGCCAGCCGTTTGGGGAGCAGCAATCAGCCCCAGCATTTT.